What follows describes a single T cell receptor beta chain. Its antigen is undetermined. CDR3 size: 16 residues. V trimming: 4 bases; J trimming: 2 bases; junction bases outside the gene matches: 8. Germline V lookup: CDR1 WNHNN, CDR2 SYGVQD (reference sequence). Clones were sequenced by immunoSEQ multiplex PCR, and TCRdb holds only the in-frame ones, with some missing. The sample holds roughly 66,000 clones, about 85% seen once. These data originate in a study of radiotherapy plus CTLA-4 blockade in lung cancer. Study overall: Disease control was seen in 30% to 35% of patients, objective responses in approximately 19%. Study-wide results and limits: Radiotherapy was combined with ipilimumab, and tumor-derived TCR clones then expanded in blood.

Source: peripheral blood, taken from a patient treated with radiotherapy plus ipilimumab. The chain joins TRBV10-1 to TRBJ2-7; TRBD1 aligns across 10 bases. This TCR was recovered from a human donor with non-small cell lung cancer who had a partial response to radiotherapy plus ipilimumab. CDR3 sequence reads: CASSGRGQGLPYEQYF. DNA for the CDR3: TGCGCCAGCAGTGGACGGGGACAGGGGCTACCCTACGAGCAGTACTTC.